What follows are 8 T cell receptor beta chains derived from one specimen sequenced in a study of T cells in women clearing cervical HPV infection. TCRdb's table, derived via immunoSEQ multiplex PCR, lists solely in-frame clones and lacks some. The listing contains roughly 37,000 clones. Sequencing used blood buffy coat. The source of these receptors is a woman aged 18 to 75 with a cervical HPV16 infection that either progressed to CIN3+ or cleared (not recorded which).

Regarding this clone: Coverage ceases 3 residues before the CDR3 finishes, and the germline J gene fills in the end. The chain has TRBV28 and TRBJ2-2; D not resolved. The CDR3 spans 15 residues. Germline V gene sequence: CDR1 MDHEN, CDR2 SYDVKM. V was clipped by 7 bases and J by 6 bases, with 18 bases between them. CDR3 protein: CASTSLELRSGELFF. CDR3 bases read: TGTGCCAGCACCTCCCTCGAATTGCGATCCGGGGAG.

With regard to this clone: The CDR3 goes on 3 residues after the read ends, and that part is filled in from the germline J gene. The J gene is TRBJ1-2, the V gene TRBV19, with TRBD1 matching over 11 bases. V gave up 6 bases and J gave up 4 bases; unmatched junction bases: 10. The CDR3 is 16 residues long. Germline lookup yields CDR1 LNHDA and CDR2 SQIVND (reference sequence). The CDR3: CASSLWGQGESYGYTF. CDR3 DNA, as far as it was read: TGTGCCAGTAGCCTATGGGGACAGGGGGAGAGCTATGGC.

Regarding this clone: With the read ending 3 residues before the CDR3 end, the germline J gene is used to fill in that end. This chain uses TRBV5-1 with TRBJ2-7; a possible D gene is TRBD1 (6 bases). The CDR3 sequence is 14 residues long. Trimming removed 1 base from V and 3 bases from J, with 11 bases in between. CDR1 and CDR2 from the germline V gene are SGHRS and YFSETQ. Partial CDR3 DNA: TGCGCCAGCAGCTTGACAGGGAGCATCTACGAG. This encodes CASSLTGSIYE. In full, the CDR3 reads CASSLTGSIYEQYF.

About this clone: With the read ending 3 residues before the CDR3 end, the germline J gene is used to fill in that end. The chain is built from TRBV7-8 and TRBJ2-3; weak D call: TRBD1 (7 bases). The germline gives CDR1 SGHVS, CDR2 FQNEAQ. V gave up 2 bases and J gave up 5 bases, with 14 bases separating them. The CDR3 extends over 15 amino acids. Incomplete CDR3 DNA: TGTGCCAGCAGCTTACGACAGGGCGGGAAAGATACG. Protein product: CASSLRQGGKDT. The entire CDR3 protein is CASSLRQGGKDTQYF.

As for this clone: The read falls 3 residues short of the CDR3 end, and the missing part is taken from the germline J gene. V is TRBV2 and J is TRBJ1-2; D is unclear. Trimming stripped 6 bases from V and 6 bases from J, with 14 bases between. Germline loops: CDR1 SNHLY, CDR2 FYNNEI. This CDR3 is built from 13 residues. The CDR3 bases that were read are TGTGCCAGCAGCTCTTTAAAAAAAAATGGC. Translation gives CASSSLKKNG. The CDR3 reads in full as CASSSLKKNGYTF.

As regards this clone: The CDR3 end is not reached by the read, which stops 3 residues before it; the germline J gene fills it in. The chain employs TRBV7-3 and TRBJ2-4; D may be TRBD2 (5 bases). Between the trimmed V and J ends, which lost 5 bases and 6 bases, there was a span of 11 bases. Germline CDR1 SGHTA, CDR2 FQGTGA. The CDR3 covers 13 residues. The chain's CDR3 is CASSPSSGNIQYF. The sequenced CDR3 bases are TGTGCCAGCAGCCCTAGCTCGGGAAACATT.

With regard to this clone: With the read ending 3 residues before the CDR3 end, the germline J gene is used to fill in that end. This chain connects TRBV10-3 to TRBJ2-2; D perhaps matches TRBD2 (6 bases). V was cut by 7 bases and J by 1 base, with 7 bases left in between. Germline values: CDR1 ENHRY, CDR2 SYGVKD. There are 13 residues in the CDR3. The CDR3 bases that were read are TGTGCCATCAACGGGGGGAACACCGGGGAG. It encodes CAINGGNTGE. The complete CDR3 protein is CAINGGNTGELFF.

Turning to this clone: With the read ending 3 residues before the CDR3 end, the germline J gene is used to fill in that end. This chain uses TRBV6-4 with TRBJ2-3; tentative D call: TRBD1 (5 bases). Deletions cut 5 bases from V and 0 bases from J, with 9 bases between. Germline CDR1 is MRHNA and CDR2 is SNTAGT. The length of the CDR3 is 14 residues. The CDR3 here is CASSPSGSTDTQYF. Partial CDR3 DNA: TGTGCCAGCAGTCCCTCAGGGAGCACAGATACG.